The rows below give T cell receptor beta chains drawn from one sample of a study of blood T cell repertoires in COVID-19. Profiled with immunoSEQ multiplex PCR; TCRdb holds only in-frame clones, not every one. The profile covers 200,000 to 300,000 clones, with about nine tenths appearing a single time and around 0.9% taken by the ten largest. Specimen: peripheral blood. Source of these receptors: a man aged 25 to 40 with COVID-19, enrolled during active disease. Each CDR3 is given with its conserved first and last residue. D genes are given only for firm matches. The size entry is marked missing in some rows and otherwise reads once, few, many or a size class.

abundance: NA; j_gene: TRBJ1-5; d_gene: TRBD1; v_gene: TRBV10-3; CDR3aa: CAISELGQGVGQPQHF; CDR3nt: TGTGCCATCAGTGAGCTGGGCCAGGGGGTAGGGCAGCCCCAGCATTTT
abundance: NA; j_gene: TRBJ1-1; d_gene: NA; v_gene: TRBV5-6; CDR3aa: CASSLPGMNTEAFF; CDR3nt: TGTGCCAGCAGCTTACCGGGGATGAACACTGAAGCTTTCTTT
abundance: NA; j_gene: TRBJ1-2; d_gene: TRBD1; v_gene: TRBV19; CDR3aa: CASSPQQGAWYGYTF; CDR3nt: TGTGCCAGTAGTCCCCAACAGGGGGCCTGGTATGGCTACACCTTC
abundance: NA; j_gene: TRBJ2-1; d_gene: NA; v_gene: TRBV7-3; CDR3aa: CASSQPGNYNEQFF; CDR3nt: TGTGCCAGCAGTCAGCCCGGGAATTACAATGAGCAGTTCTTC
abundance: once; j_gene: TRBJ1-2; d_gene: NA; v_gene: TRBV7-9; CDR3aa: CASSLADSYGYTF; CDR3nt: TGTGCCAGCAGCTTAGCGGACAGTTATGGCTACACCTTC
abundance: NA; j_gene: TRBJ1-3; d_gene: NA; v_gene: TRBV15; CDR3aa: CATSRSVGAYSGNTIYF; CDR3nt: TGTGCCACCAGCAGGTCCGTGGGGGCCTACTCTGGAAACACCATATATTTT
abundance: NA; j_gene: TRBJ1-5; d_gene: NA; v_gene: TRBV20-1; CDR3aa: CSASDVNQPQHF; CDR3nt: TGCAGTGCTAGTGACGTCAATCAGCCCCAGCATTTT
abundance: NA; j_gene: TRBJ1-2; d_gene: NA; v_gene: TRBV6-5; CDR3aa: CASSYSTINYGYTF; CDR3nt: TGTGCCAGCAGTTACTCGACAATTAACTATGGCTACACCTTC
abundance: NA; j_gene: TRBJ2-5; d_gene: NA; v_gene: TRBV7-9; CDR3aa: CASSFGGETQYF; CDR3nt: TGTGCCAGCAGCTTTGGAGGGGAGACCCAGTACTTC
abundance: NA; j_gene: TRBJ1-1; d_gene: NA; v_gene: TRBV6-5; CDR3aa: CASRLNRDIDFEAFF; CDR3nt: TGTGCCAGCAGACTAAACCGGGACATCGACTTTGAAGCTTTCTTT
abundance: NA; j_gene: TRBJ1-3; d_gene: TRBD1; v_gene: TRBV6-6; CDR3aa: CASSKQQGTGNTIYF; CDR3nt: TGTGCCAGCAGTAAACAACAGGGGACGGGAAACACCATATATTTT
abundance: once; j_gene: TRBJ1-1; d_gene: TRBD1; v_gene: TRBV3-1/TRBV3-2; CDR3aa: CASSQDHRGHTEAFF; CDR3nt: TGTGCCAGCAGCCAAGACCACAGGGGGCACACTGAAGCTTTCTTT
abundance: NA; j_gene: TRBJ2-2; d_gene: NA; v_gene: TRBV7-6; CDR3aa: CASSPTATGELFF; CDR3nt: TGTGCCAGCAGCCCCACAGCCACCGGGGAGCTGTTTTTT
abundance: NA; j_gene: TRBJ1-3; d_gene: TRBD1; v_gene: TRBV10-3; CDR3aa: CAISEPRGSGNTIYF; CDR3nt: TGTGCCATCAGTGAACCCAGGGGGTCTGGAAACACCATATATTTT
abundance: once; j_gene: TRBJ2-3; d_gene: NA; v_gene: TRBV21-1; CDR3aa: CASSNVPIPRGSTDTQYF; CDR3nt: TGTGCCAGCAGCAATGTTCCAATACCCAGGGGGAGCACAGATACGCAGTATTTT
abundance: NA; j_gene: TRBJ1-5; d_gene: TRBD1; v_gene: TRBV6-5; CDR3aa: CASSSGDRGRNQPQHF; CDR3nt: TGTGCCAGCAGTTCTGGGGACAGGGGTAGGAATCAGCCCCAGCATTTT
abundance: NA; j_gene: TRBJ1-6; d_gene: NA; v_gene: TRBV2; CDR3aa: CASSPGGRPSPLHF; CDR3nt: TGTGCCAGCAGTCCTGGCGGGCGGCCATCACCCCTCCACTTT
abundance: NA; j_gene: TRBJ1-2; d_gene: NA; v_gene: TRBV6-2/TRBV6-3; CDR3aa: CASSYSRVSNYGYTF; CDR3nt: TGTGCCAGCAGTTACTCGCGGGTCTCTAACTATGGCTACACCTTC
abundance: NA; j_gene: TRBJ1-1; d_gene: TRBD1; v_gene: TRBV11-2; CDR3aa: CASSLGRQGYTEAFF; CDR3nt: TGTGCCAGCAGCTTAGGTCGACAGGGGTACACTGAAGCTTTCTTT
abundance: NA; j_gene: TRBJ2-3; d_gene: NA; v_gene: TRBV27; CDR3aa: CASTGISSSSTDTQYF; CDR3nt: TGTGCCAGCACGGGGATCTCCAGCTCTAGCACAGATACGCAGTATTTT
abundance: NA; j_gene: TRBJ1-1; d_gene: TRBD1; v_gene: TRBV10-1; CDR3aa: CATSTGIGTEAFF; CDR3nt: TGCGCCACCTCGACAGGGATCGGCACTGAAGCTTTCTTT
abundance: once; j_gene: TRBJ2-1; d_gene: TRBD2; v_gene: TRBV6-2/TRBV6-3; CDR3aa: CASSRLLADSYNEQFF; CDR3nt: TGTGCCAGCAGCCGCCTACTAGCGGACTCCTACAATGAGCAGTTCTTC
abundance: once; j_gene: TRBJ1-3; d_gene: NA; v_gene: TRBV30; CDR3aa: CAWSTQGMTGNTIYF; CDR3nt: TGTGCCTGGAGTACGCAGGGGATGACTGGAAACACCATATATTTT
abundance: NA; j_gene: TRBJ2-6; d_gene: NA; v_gene: TRBV5-6; CDR3aa: CASSSLGGPVSGANVLTF; CDR3nt: TGTGCCAGCAGCTCCCTCGGGGGGCCCGTCTCTGGGGCCAACGTCCTGACTTTC
abundance: NA; j_gene: TRBJ1-5; d_gene: NA; v_gene: TRBV3-1/TRBV3-2; CDR3aa: CASSQNSQPQHF; CDR3nt: TGTGCCAGCAGCCAAAACTCTCAGCCCCAGCATTTT
abundance: NA; j_gene: TRBJ2-7; d_gene: NA; v_gene: TRBV5-1; CDR3aa: CASSLAGDPHVLF; CDR3nt: TGCGCCAGCAGCTTGGCGGGGGACCCCCACGTTCTCTTC
abundance: few; j_gene: TRBJ2-1; d_gene: TRBD2; v_gene: TRBV20-1; CDR3aa: CSASSLGSGGATEQFF; CDR3nt: TGCAGTGCTAGTTCCCTCGGTAGCGGGGGGGCCACTGAGCAGTTCTTC
abundance: NA; j_gene: TRBJ2-2; d_gene: NA; v_gene: TRBV9; CDR3aa: CASSAGPMGGELFF; CDR3nt: TGTGCCAGCAGCGCGGGTCCCATGGGCGGGGAGCTGTTTTTT
abundance: NA; j_gene: TRBJ1-2; d_gene: NA; v_gene: TRBV16; CDR3aa: CASSQGPGHYGYTF; CDR3nt: TGTGCCAGCAGCCAAGGCCCTGGGCACTATGGCTACACCTTC
abundance: once; j_gene: TRBJ2-3; d_gene: NA; v_gene: TRBV9; CDR3aa: CASSVERITDTQYF; CDR3nt: TGTGCCAGCAGCGTTGAGCGGATCACAGATACGCAGTATTTT
abundance: NA; j_gene: TRBJ1-2; d_gene: NA; v_gene: TRBV6-5; CDR3aa: CASRDWAGYGYTF; CDR3nt: TGTGCCAGCAGGGATTGGGCGGGCTATGGCTACACCTTC
abundance: NA; j_gene: TRBJ1-1; d_gene: NA; v_gene: TRBV19; CDR3aa: CASSTGLTNTEAFF; CDR3nt: TGTGCCAGTAGTACGGGACTGACGAACACTGAAGCTTTCTTT
abundance: NA; j_gene: TRBJ2-5; d_gene: TRBD1; v_gene: TRBV6-5; CDR3aa: CASSFARTGKETQYF; CDR3nt: TGTGCCAGCAGTTTCGCCAGGACAGGGAAAGAGACCCAGTACTTC